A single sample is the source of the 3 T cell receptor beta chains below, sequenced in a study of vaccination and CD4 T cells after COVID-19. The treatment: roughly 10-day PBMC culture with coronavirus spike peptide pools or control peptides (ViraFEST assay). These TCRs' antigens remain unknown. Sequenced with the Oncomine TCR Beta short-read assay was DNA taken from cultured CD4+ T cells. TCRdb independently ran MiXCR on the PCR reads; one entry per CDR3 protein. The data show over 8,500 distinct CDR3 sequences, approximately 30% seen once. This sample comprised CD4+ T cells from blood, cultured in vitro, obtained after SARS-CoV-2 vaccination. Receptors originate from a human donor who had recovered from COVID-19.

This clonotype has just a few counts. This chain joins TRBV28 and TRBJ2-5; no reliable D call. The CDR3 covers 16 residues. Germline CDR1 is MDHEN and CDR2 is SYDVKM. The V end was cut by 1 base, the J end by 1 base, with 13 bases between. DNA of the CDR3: TGTGCCAGCAGTTTATTTGCCTCACCGGGCCAAGAGACCCAGTACTTC. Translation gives CASSLFASPGQETQYF.

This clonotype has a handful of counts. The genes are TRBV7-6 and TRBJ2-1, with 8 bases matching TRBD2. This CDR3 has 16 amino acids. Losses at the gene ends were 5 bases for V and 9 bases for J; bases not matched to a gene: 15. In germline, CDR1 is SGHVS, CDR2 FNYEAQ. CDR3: CASSAIAGSYSGEQFF. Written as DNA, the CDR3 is TGTGCCAGCAGCGCGATAGCGGGGTCCTACAGTGGTGAGCAGTTCTTC.

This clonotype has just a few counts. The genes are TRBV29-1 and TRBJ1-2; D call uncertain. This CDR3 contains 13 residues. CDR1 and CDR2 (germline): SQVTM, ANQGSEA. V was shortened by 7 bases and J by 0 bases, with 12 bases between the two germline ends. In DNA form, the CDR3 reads TGCAGCGCTCCCGTGGCCGCTAACTATGGCTACACCTTC. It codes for CSAPVAANYGYTF.